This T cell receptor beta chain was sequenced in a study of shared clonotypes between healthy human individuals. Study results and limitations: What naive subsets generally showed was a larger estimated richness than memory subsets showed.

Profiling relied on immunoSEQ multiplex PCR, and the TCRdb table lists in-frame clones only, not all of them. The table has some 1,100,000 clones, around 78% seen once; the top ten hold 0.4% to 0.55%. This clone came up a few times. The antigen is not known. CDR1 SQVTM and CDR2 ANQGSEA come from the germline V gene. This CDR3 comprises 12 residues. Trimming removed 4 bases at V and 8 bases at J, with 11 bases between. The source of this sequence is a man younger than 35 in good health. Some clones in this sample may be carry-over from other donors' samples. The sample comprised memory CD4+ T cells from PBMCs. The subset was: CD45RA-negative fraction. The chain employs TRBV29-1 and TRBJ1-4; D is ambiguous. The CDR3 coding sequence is TGCAGCGTTGCCCGGCCGGGGGAAAAACTGTTTTTT. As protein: CSVARPGEKLFF.